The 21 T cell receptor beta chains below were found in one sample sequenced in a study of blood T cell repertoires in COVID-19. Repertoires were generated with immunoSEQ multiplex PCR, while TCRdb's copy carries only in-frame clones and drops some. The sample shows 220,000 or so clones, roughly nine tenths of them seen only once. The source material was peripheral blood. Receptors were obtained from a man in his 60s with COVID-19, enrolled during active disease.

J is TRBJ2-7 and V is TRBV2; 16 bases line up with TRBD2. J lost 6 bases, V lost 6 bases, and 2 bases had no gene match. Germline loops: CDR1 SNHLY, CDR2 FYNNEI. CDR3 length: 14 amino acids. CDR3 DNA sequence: TGTGCCAGCAGGGGGACTAGCGGGAGGGTCGAGCAGTACTTC. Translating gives CASRGTSGRVEQYF. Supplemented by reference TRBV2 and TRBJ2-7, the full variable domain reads EPEVTQTPSHQVTQMGQEVILRCVPISNHLYFYWYRQILGQKVEFLVSFYNNEISEKSEIFDDQFSVERPDGSNFTLKIRSTKLEDSAMYFCASRGTSGRVEQYFGPGTRLTVT.

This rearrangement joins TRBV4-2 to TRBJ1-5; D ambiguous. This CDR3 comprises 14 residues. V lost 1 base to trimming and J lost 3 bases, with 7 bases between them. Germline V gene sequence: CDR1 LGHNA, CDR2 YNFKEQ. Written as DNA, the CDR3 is TGTGCCAGCAGCCAAGCTATTTCCAATCAGCCCCAGCATTTT. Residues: CASSQAISNQPQHF.

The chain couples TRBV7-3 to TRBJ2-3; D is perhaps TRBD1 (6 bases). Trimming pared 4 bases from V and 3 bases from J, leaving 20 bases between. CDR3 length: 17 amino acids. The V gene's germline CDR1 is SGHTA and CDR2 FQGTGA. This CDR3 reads CASSSVQGYKGTDTQYF. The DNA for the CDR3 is TGTGCCAGCAGCTCGGTTCAGGGGTATAAGGGTACAGATACGCAGTATTTT.

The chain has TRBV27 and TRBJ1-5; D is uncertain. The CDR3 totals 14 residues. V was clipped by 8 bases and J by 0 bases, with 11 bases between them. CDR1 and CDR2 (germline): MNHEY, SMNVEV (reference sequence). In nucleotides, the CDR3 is TGTGCCAGCCGTTCTGGAGGTAGCAATCAGCCCCAGCATTTT. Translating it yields CASRSGGSNQPQHF.

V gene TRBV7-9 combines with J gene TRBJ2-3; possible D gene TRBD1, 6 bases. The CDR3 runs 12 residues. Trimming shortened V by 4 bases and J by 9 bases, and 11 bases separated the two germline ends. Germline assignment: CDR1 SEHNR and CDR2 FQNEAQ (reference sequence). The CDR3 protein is CASSSSGQTQYF. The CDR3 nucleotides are TGTGCCAGCAGCTCGTCGGGACAAACGCAGTATTTT.

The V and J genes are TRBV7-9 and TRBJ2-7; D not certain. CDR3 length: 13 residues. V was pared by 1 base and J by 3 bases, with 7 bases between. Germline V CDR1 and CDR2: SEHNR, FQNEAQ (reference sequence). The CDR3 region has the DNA TGTGCCAGCAGCTTAGTACTTGGCTACGAGCAGTACTTC. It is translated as CASSLVLGYEQYF.

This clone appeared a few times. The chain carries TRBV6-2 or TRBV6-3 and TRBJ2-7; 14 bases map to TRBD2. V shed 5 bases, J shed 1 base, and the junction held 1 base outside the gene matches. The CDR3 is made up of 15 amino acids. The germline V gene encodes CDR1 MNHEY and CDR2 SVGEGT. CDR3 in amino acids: CASSGLAGGSYEQYF. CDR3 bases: TGTGCCAGCAGTGGACTAGCGGGAGGTTCCTACGAGCAGTACTTC.

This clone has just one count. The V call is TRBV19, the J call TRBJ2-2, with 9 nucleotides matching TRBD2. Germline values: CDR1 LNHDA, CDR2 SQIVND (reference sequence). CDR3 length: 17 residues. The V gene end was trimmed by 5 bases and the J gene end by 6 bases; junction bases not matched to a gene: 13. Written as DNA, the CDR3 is TGTGCCAGTAGTCCAACCCCGCTAGCGGGAAAATCCGGGGAGCTGTTTTTT. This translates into CASSPTPLAGKSGELFF.

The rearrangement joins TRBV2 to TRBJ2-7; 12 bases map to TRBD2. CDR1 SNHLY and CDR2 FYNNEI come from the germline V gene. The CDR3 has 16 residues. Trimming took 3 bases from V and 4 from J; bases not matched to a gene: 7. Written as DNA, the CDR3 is TGTGCCAGCAGTGACCCGCTAGCGGGGGGGCAATACGAGCAGTACTTC. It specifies CASSDPLAGGQYEQYF.

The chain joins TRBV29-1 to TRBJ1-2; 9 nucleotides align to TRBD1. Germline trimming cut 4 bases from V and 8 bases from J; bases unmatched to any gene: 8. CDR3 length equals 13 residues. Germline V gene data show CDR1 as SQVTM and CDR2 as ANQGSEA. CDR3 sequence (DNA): TGCAGCGTTGGGGACAGGGTCCTTCCCGGCTACACCTTC. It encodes CSVGDRVLPGYTF.

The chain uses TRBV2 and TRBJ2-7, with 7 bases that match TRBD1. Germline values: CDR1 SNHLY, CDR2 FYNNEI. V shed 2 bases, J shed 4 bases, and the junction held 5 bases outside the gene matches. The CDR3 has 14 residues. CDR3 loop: CASSETGRGYEQYF. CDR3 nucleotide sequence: TGTGCCAGCAGTGAAACGGGCAGGGGGTACGAGCAGTACTTC.

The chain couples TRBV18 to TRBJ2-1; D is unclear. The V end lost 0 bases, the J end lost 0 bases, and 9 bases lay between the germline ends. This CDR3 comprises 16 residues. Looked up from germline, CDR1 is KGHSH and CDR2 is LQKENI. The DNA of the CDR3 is TGTGCCAGCTCACCACCGAAACGGAGCTCCTACAATGAGCAGTTCTTC. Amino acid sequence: CASSPPKRSSYNEQFF. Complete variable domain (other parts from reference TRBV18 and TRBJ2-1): NAGVMQNPRHLVRRRGQEARLRCSPMKGHSHVYWYRQLPEEGLKFMVYLQKENIIDESGMPKERFSAEFPKEGPSILRIQQVVRGDSAAYFCASSPPKRSSYNEQFFGPGTRLTVL.

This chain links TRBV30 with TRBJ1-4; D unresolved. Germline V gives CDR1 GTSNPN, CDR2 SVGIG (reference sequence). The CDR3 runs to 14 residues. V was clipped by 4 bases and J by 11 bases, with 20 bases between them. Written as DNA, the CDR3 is TGTGCCTGGAATCCCACAGCCTATGGTGGGAAACTGTTTTTT. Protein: CAWNPTAYGGKLFF.

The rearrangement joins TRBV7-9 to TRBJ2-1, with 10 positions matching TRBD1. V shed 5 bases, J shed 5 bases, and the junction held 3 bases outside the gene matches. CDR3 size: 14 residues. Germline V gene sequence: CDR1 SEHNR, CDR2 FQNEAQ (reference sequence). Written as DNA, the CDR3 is TGTGCCAGCAGCGGGGACAGGGGTCACAATGAGCAGTTCTTC. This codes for CASSGDRGHNEQFF. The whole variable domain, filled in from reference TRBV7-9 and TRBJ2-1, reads DTGVSQNPRHKITKRGQNVTFRCDPISEHNRLYWYRQTLGQGPEFLTYFQNEAQLEKSRLLSDRFSAERPKGSFSTLEIQRTEQGDSAMYLCASSGDRGHNEQFFGPGTRLTVL.

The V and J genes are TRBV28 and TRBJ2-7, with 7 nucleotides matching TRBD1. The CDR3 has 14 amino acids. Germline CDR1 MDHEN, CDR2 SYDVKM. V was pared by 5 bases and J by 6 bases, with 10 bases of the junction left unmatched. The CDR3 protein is CASSPLRGPGEQYF. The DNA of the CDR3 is TGTGCCAGCAGTCCACTGAGGGGGCCAGGCGAGCAGTACTTC. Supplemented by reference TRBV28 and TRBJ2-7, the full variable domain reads DVKVTQSSRYLVKRTGEKVFLECVQDMDHENMFWYRQDPGLGLRLIYFSYDVKMKEKGDIPEGYSVSREKKERFSLILESASTNQTSMYLCASSPLRGPGEQYFGPGTRLTVT.

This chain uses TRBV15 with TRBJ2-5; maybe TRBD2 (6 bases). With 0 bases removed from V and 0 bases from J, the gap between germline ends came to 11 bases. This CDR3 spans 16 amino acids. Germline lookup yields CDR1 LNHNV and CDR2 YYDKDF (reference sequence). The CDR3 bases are TGTGCCACCAGCAGAGATAGCGGAGTGTACCAAGAGACCCAGTACTTC. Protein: CATSRDSGVYQETQYF.

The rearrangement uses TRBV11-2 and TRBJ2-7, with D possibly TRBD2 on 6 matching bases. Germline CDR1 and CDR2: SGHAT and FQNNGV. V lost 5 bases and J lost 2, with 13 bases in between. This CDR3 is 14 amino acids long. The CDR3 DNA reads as TGTGCCAGCAGCCTGGGACTGTACACCTACGAGCAGTACTTC. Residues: CASSLGLYTYEQYF. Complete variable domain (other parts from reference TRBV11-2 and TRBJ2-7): EAGVAQSPRYKIIEKRQSVAFWCNPISGHATLYWYQQILGQGPKLLIQFQNNGVVDDSQLPKDRFSAERLKGVDSTLKIQPAKLEDSAVYLCASSLGLYTYEQYFGPGTRLTVT.

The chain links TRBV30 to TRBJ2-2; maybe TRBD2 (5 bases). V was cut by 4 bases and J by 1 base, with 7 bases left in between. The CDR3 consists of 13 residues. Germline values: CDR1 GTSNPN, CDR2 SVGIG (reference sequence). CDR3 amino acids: CAWTGGNTGELFF. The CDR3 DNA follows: TGTGCCTGGACAGGAGGGAACACCGGGGAGCTGTTTTTT. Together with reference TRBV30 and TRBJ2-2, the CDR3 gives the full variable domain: SQTIHQWPATLVQPVGSPLSLECTVEGTSNPNLYWYRQAAGRGLQLLFYSVGIGQISSEVPQNLSASRPQDRQFILSSKKLLLSDSGFYLCAWTGGNTGELFFGEGSRLTVL.

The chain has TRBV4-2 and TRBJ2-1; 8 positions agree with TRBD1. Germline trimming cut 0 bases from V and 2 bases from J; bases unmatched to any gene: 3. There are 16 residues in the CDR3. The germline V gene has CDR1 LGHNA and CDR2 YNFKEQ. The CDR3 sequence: CASSQDAGGPYNEQFF. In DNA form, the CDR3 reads TGTGCCAGCAGCCAAGATGCAGGGGGCCCCTACAATGAGCAGTTCTTC.

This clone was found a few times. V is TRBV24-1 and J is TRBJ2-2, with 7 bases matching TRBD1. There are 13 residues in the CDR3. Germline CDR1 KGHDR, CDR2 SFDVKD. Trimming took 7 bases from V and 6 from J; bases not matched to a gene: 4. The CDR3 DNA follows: TGTGCCACCAGGGAACAGGGGTCCGGGGAGCTGTTTTTT. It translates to CATREQGSGELFF.

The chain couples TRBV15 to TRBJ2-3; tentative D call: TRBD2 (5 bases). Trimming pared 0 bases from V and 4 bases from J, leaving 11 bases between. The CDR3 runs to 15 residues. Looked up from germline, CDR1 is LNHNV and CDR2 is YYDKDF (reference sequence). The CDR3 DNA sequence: TGTGCCACCAGCAGAGATCGAGGGTTCGCAGATACGCAGTATTTT. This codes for CATSRDRGFADTQYF. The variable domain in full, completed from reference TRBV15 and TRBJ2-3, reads DAMVIQNPRYQVTQFGKPVTLSCSQTLNHNVMYWYQQKSSQAPKLLFHYYDKDFNNEADTPDNFQSRRPNTSFCFLDIRSPGLGDTAMYLCATSRDRGFADTQYFGPGTRLTVL.